The 23 T cell receptor beta chains below all came from one sample that was sequenced in a study of blood T cell repertoires in COVID-19 (dated by TCRdb to the early 2020s). Library preparation used the immunoSEQ multiplex PCR assay. Drawn from immuneACCESS, this table holds only the in-frame rearrangements with V and J called that TCRdb kept. Clones are partly lost; checked studies trace under half to an unresolved V gene and leave the rest unexplained. The table for this sample lists 95,000 to 150,000 clones; around 87% of them were counted only once. Of the sample, 3.8% falls within the top ten clones. The sequencing sample was made of peripheral blood. These receptors originate from a woman aged 55-69 years with COVID-19, enrolled during active disease.

The J gene is TRBJ1-2, the V gene TRBV7-2; TRBD1 agrees at 7 bases. CDR3 size: 14 residues. V dropped 5 bases and J dropped 4; count of bases not matched to a gene: 7. The germline V gene has CDR1 SGHTA and CDR2 FQGNSA. The CDR3 nucleotides read TGTGCCAGCAGCCCTGCCGGACAGGTCTATGGCTACACCTTC. It translates to CASSPAGQVYGYTF.

The rearrangement links TRBV7-2 to TRBJ2-7, with D possibly TRBD1 on 5 matching bases. V lost 4 bases and J lost 6, with 10 bases in between. The CDR3 has 12 residues. Germline assignment: CDR1 SGHTA and CDR2 FQGNSA. The CDR3 is CASSSDRGEQYF. DNA of the CDR3: TGTGCCAGCAGCTCCGACAGAGGCGAGCAGTACTTC.

This CDR3 reads CASSHPSGTSVVFIQYF. Written as DNA, the CDR3 is TGTGCCAGCAGCCACCCATCTGGGACTAGCGTCGTCTTTATTCAGTACTTC. The J gene is TRBJ2-4, the V gene TRBV6-2 or TRBV6-3, with 10 nucleotides matching TRBD2. This CDR3 has 17 residues. The trim removed 6 bases at V and 10 bases at J, leaving 18 bases unmatched. The germline gives CDR1 MNHEY, CDR2 SVGEGT.

The chain combines TRBV2 with TRBJ2-2; D call uncertain. Germline values: CDR1 SNHLY, CDR2 FYNNEI. The CDR3 consists of 14 residues. The V end was cut by 5 bases, the J end by 2 bases, with 9 bases between. CDR3 protein: CASSPRHNTGELFF. In DNA, the CDR3 is TGTGCCAGCAGTCCGAGGCACAACACCGGGGAGCTGTTTTTT.

V usage is TRBV7-9 and J usage is TRBJ2-7; the match to TRBD1 covers 7 bases. V lost 4 bases and J lost 6; bases outside the gene matches: 9. Per germline, CDR1 SEHNR and CDR2 FQNEAQ (reference sequence). This CDR3 comprises 14 residues. The CDR3 region is CASSSTTGFTEQYF. DNA of the CDR3: TGTGCCAGCAGCTCCACGACAGGGTTTACCGAGCAGTACTTC.

This chain links TRBV27 with TRBJ1-3, with 10 positions matching TRBD1. Germline V CDR1 and CDR2: MNHEY, SMNVEV (reference sequence). The CDR3 is 18 residues long. Trimming cost V 5 bases and J 0 bases; bases outside gene matches: 10. CDR3 DNA sequence: TGTGCCAGCAGTCTGGGACAGGGGCCAACATTCTCTGGAAACACCATATATTTT. Amino acid sequence: CASSLGQGPTFSGNTIYF.

This chain uses TRBV15 with TRBJ1-1; 7 positions match TRBD1. CDR1 is LNHNV and CDR2 is YYDKDF in the germline V gene (reference sequence). After removal of 2 bases from V and 5 bases from J, the junction contained 2 bases not matched to a gene. The CDR3 consists of 13 residues. Here the CDR3 DNA reads TGTGCCACCAGCAGAACAGGGGATACTGAAGCTTTCTTT. This sequence encodes CATSRTGDTEAFF.

V gene TRBV4-3 combines with J gene TRBJ1-2; 11 bases line up with TRBD1. After removal of 4 bases from V and 6 bases from J, the junction contained 4 bases not matched to a gene. This CDR3 comprises 14 residues. Per the germline V gene, CDR1 is LGHNA and CDR2 is YSLEER. The CDR3 loop reads CASSPRTGGHGYTF. The CDR3 DNA follows: TGCGCCAGCAGCCCGAGGACAGGGGGCCATGGCTACACCTTC.

In this sample, this clone turned up a few times. The V gene is TRBV6-6, the J gene TRBJ1-2, with a weak D call TRBD1 (6 bases). This CDR3 region has 14 residues. V was clipped by 7 bases and J by 2 bases, with 14 bases between them. In germline, CDR1 is MNHNY, CDR2 SVGAGI (reference sequence). The CDR3 spells CASTSGGHNYGYTF. As DNA, the CDR3 is TGTGCCAGCACCTCGGGGGGGCACAACTATGGCTACACCTTC.

The V and J genes are TRBV10-3 and TRBJ1-6, with a weak D call TRBD1 (6 bases). Between the trimmed V and J ends, which lost 7 bases and 5 bases, there was a span of 18 bases. The germline CDR1 and CDR2 sequences are ENHRY and SYGVKD. There are 16 residues in the CDR3. This CDR3 reads CAINTSGQGNNSPLHF. CDR3 sequence (DNA): TGTGCCATCAACACCTCGGGGCAGGGGAATAATTCACCCCTCCACTTT.

This chain uses TRBV7-8 with TRBJ2-6; D gene ambiguous. Germline lookup yields CDR1 SGHVS and CDR2 FQNEAQ. This CDR3 is built from 16 residues. V dropped 3 bases and J dropped 0 bases, with 9 bases sitting between them. CDR3: CASSFEAYSGANVLTF. DNA for the CDR3: TGTGCCAGCAGCTTCGAAGCATACTCTGGGGCCAACGTCCTGACTTTC.

The rearrangement uses TRBV7-8 and TRBJ2-1; D remains ambiguous. Trimming stripped 5 bases from V and 8 bases from J, with 13 bases between. The CDR3 loop spans 13 amino acids. Germline V CDR1 and CDR2: SGHVS, FQNEAQ. The CDR3: CASSPPARDEQFF. DNA of the CDR3: TGTGCCAGCAGCCCGCCCGCACGGGATGAGCAGTTCTTC.

The chain has TRBV19 and TRBJ2-2, with D possibly TRBD1 on 5 matching bases. The CDR3 totals 15 residues. CDR1 and CDR2 (germline): LNHDA, SQIVND (reference sequence). V was pared by 10 bases and J by 3 bases, with 18 bases between. The CDR3 bases are TGTGCCACCACTAAGGAAGGGGTGGACACCGGGGAGCTGTTTTTT. Translation gives CATTKEGVDTGELFF.

V gene TRBV10-3 combines with J gene TRBJ1-2, with D perhaps matching TRBD1 (6 bases). This CDR3 has 11 amino acids. V was pared by 6 bases and J by 4 bases, with 6 bases between. Germline V gives CDR1 ENHRY, CDR2 SYGVKD. The CDR3 DNA sequence: TGTGCCATCAGGGACAGCTATGGCTACACCTTC. As protein: CAIRDSYGYTF.

The V call is TRBV7-2, the J call TRBJ1-2; perhaps TRBD1 as D (5 bases). The ends were cut back, 4 bases at V and 10 bases at J, with 13 bases in the middle. The CDR3 extends over 12 amino acids. CDR1 and CDR2 from the germline V gene are SGHTA and FQGNSA. The CDR3: CASSSRRVHYTF. The CDR3 nucleotides are TGTGCCAGCAGCTCACGCAGGGTCCACTACACCTTC.

The chain combines TRBV4-3 with TRBJ2-7; 11 nucleotides agree with TRBD1. This CDR3 has 15 residues. From germline, CDR1 is LGHNA and CDR2 YSLEER. The trim removed 5 bases at V and 5 bases at J, leaving 8 bases unmatched. The CDR3 nucleotides are TGCGCCAGCAGCAGGACAGGGGGCTTCATCCACGAGCAGTACTTC. This encodes CASSRTGGFIHEQYF.

The rearrangement uses TRBV11-1 and TRBJ2-2, with 8 bases lining up with TRBD1. CDR3 size: 16 residues. Germline CDR1 and CDR2: SGHAT and FQDESV (reference sequence). V lost 2 bases and J lost 4; bases outside the gene matches: 6. The CDR3 protein is CASSLFQGAGTGELFF. In DNA form, the CDR3 reads TGTGCCAGCAGCTTATTCCAGGGGGCTGGCACCGGGGAGCTGTTTTTT.

This chain links TRBV4-2 with TRBJ1-2; TRBD1 aligns across 9 bases. After removal of 1 base from V and 4 bases from J, the junction contained 4 bases not matched to a gene. The CDR3 totals 15 residues. Germline lookup yields CDR1 LGHNA and CDR2 YNFKEQ. The CDR3, as DNA: TGTGCCAGCAGCCAAGGGACAGGGGAAGGCTATGGCTACACCTTC. Protein product: CASSQGTGEGYGYTF.

V is TRBV2 and J is TRBJ2-7, with a possible D match to TRBD2 (6 bases). The ends were cut back, 6 bases at V and 2 bases at J, with 17 bases in the middle. The CDR3 loop spans 15 amino acids. In germline, CDR1 is SNHLY, CDR2 FYNNEI. The CDR3 coding sequence is TGTGCCAGCAGGGCCATCGGGACTGGGCCCTACGAGCAGTACTTC. This gives the protein CASRAIGTGPYEQYF.

V is TRBV5-1 and J is TRBJ2-1; D is ambiguous. The CDR3 runs 12 residues. V shed 0 bases and J shed 11 bases, with 9 bases lying between them. The germline V gene has CDR1 SGHRS and CDR2 YFSETQ. The CDR3 DNA sequence: TGCGCCAGCAGCTTGGGACTCGAGAAGCAGTTCTTC. Protein: CASSLGLEKQFF.

The V gene is TRBV19, the J gene TRBJ1-4, with D hard to call. Trimming took 7 bases from V and 4 from J, leaving 16 bases between them. This CDR3 has 15 residues. Germline values: CDR1 LNHDA, CDR2 SQIVND (reference sequence). The CDR3 region has the DNA TGTGCCAGTAACAACGCCCGGGATTTTAATGAAAAACTGTTTTTT. Translated, it gives CASNNARDFNEKLFF.

V gene TRBV23-1 combines with J gene TRBJ2-5; 11 bases align to TRBD1. TRBV23-1 is an open reading frame, and its role is uncertain. There are 18 residues in the CDR3. V trimming: 3 bases; J trimming: 0 bases; junction bases outside the gene matches: 9. CDR3 in DNA: TGCGCCAGCAGTCAGTATCATCCGGGACAGGGGGACCAAGAGACCCAGTACTTC. Translated, it gives CASSQYHPGQGDQETQYF.

The chain joins TRBV4-3 to TRBJ2-3; 8 bases agree with TRBD2. CDR3 length equals 17 residues. Looked up from germline, CDR1 is LGHNA and CDR2 is YSLEER. The ends lost 0 bases at V and 5 bases at J; junction bases unmatched: 10. In nucleotides, the CDR3 is TGCGCCAGCAGCCAAGATGGCCGGGGGGGCTCGGGAGATACGCAGTATTTT. Encoded protein: CASSQDGRGGSGDTQYF.